This TCR beta chain appears in the sequencing data of a study of tumor and adjacent non-tumor tissue in lung cancer. Study outcomes and limitations: Higher tumor TCR diversity was associated with shorter survival. TCR diversity was significantly greater in tumor than normal lung tissue.

On this clonotype itself: The antigen remains unidentified. No conserved phenylalanine or tryptophan is present at the end of the CDR3, so a read error is the likely explanation.

A modified ARM-PCR protocol with three rounds of nested PCR amplified TCRbeta. A single record per CDR3 protein comes from TCRdb applying MiXCR to the multiplex PCR reads. The profile shows about 90,000 distinct CDR3 sequences, more than 75% of them singletons. RNA was extracted from bulk tissue without any cell sorting. More than 3 cm separated this lung sample from the edge of the tumor. The CDR3 has 14 amino acids. Per the germline V gene, CDR1 is ENHRY and CDR2 is SYGVKD. V gene TRBV10-3 combines with J gene TRBJ2-1; D is undetermined. The TCR comes from a woman aged 45 to 65 with non-small cell lung cancer. The sequencing input was distant non-tumor lung tissue. The DNA for the CDR3 is TGTGCCATCAGTGGGCAGGTCCAAAACAACGAGCAGTTCATC. It specifies CAISGQVQNNEQFI.